This TCR beta chain was recovered during a study of technical replicates of blood from several donors. The V end lost 5 bases, the J end lost 0 bases, and 13 bases lay between the germline ends. The CDR3 covers 15 residues. Germline CDR1 reads SGHTA; CDR2 reads FQGNSA. Sequencing was performed with immunoSEQ multiplex PCR; in TCRdb, only in-frame clones are kept and a portion is missing. The table lists approximately 88,000 clones, 95% to 97% of them singletons. This sequence joins TRBV7-2 and TRBJ2-5; D may be TRBD2 (7 bases). Source material: T cells isolated from PBMCs. The sequence was obtained from a human donor in good health. In nucleotides, the CDR3 is TGTGCCAGCAGCCTAGGGGGGGGGCACCAAGAGACCCAGTACTTC. This gives the protein CASSLGGGHQETQYF.